The 26 T cell receptor beta chains given below trace back to one sample, sequenced in a study of neurological immune-mediated disorders. In TCRdb, the 5' RACE reads were re-called with MiXCR into one record per CDR3 protein. The sample contains around 18,000 distinct CDR3 sequences, less than 25% of which appear only once. Material: PBMCs. These receptors all stem from a man between 50 and 59 years old in good health.

This clonotype was counted many times. This rearrangement joins TRBV20-1 to TRBJ2-3; unclear D gene. The CDR3 totals 14 residues. The germline V and J ends were trimmed by 3 bases and 2 bases, with 12 bases remaining between them. In germline, CDR1 is DFQATT, CDR2 SNEGSKA (reference sequence). In DNA form, the CDR3 reads TGCAGTGCTAGGGGAATCCTAAACACAGATACGCAGTATTTT. It yields the protein CSARGILNTDTQYF.

The chain links TRBV5-1 to TRBJ1-1; no definite D call. V was trimmed by 1 base and J by 1 base, leaving 11 bases between them. The germline V gene encodes CDR1 SGHRS and CDR2 YFSETQ. This CDR3 is built from 15 residues. The CDR3: CASSLIGTGNTEAFF. DNA of the CDR3: TGCGCCAGCAGCTTGATCGGTACGGGGAACACTGAAGCTTTCTTT.

This clonotype was observed many times. As DNA, the CDR3 is TGCAGTGAAAAAAGGCGGGAGGGCTGGTACCAAGAGACCCAGTACTTC. It codes for CSEKRREGWYQETQYF. The gene calls are TRBV20-1 and TRBJ2-5; 9 nucleotides agree with TRBD2. After removal of 7 bases from V and 0 bases from J, the junction contained 12 bases not matched to a gene. Germline V gene lookup returns CDR1 DFQATT and CDR2 SNEGSKA (reference sequence). This CDR3 comprises 16 residues.

This clonotype was seen ten or more times. The chain carries TRBV7-2 and TRBJ2-7; D is possibly TRBD1 or TRBD2 (6 bases each). The CDR3 extends over 14 amino acids. Deletions cut 2 bases from V and 7 bases from J, with 15 bases between. CDR1 is SGHTA, CDR2 FQGNSA, per germline. CDR3 bases: TGTGCCAGCAGCTTACCTGGGGGGCTTTGGGAGCAGTACTTC. Amino acid sequence: CASSLPGGLWEQYF.

This clonotype was detected many times. The V call is TRBV6-2 or TRBV6-3, the J call TRBJ1-4; the D gene is possibly TRBD1 (6 bases). The V end lost 6 bases, the J end lost 7 bases, and 9 bases lay between the germline ends. The CDR3 extends over 12 amino acids. Germline V gives CDR1 MNHEY, CDR2 SVGEGT. This CDR3 is CASSRGREKLFF. For the CDR3, the DNA is TGTGCCAGCAGCAGGGGTCGTGAAAAACTGTTTTTT.

This clonotype was recorded at least ten times. The chain links TRBV5-1 to TRBJ2-3, with TRBD1 matching 10 bases. This CDR3 comprises 16 residues. Germline-derived CDR1 and CDR2 are SGHRS and YFSETQ. The V and J ends lost 0 bases and 1 base, in that order; junction bases with no gene match: 2. CDR3 bases: TGCGCCAGCAGCTTGGGACAGGGGGCGCGCACAGATACGCAGTATTTT. It specifies CASSLGQGARTDTQYF.

The chain uses TRBV20-1 and TRBJ2-7, with D hard to call. The CDR3 is made up of 11 amino acids. The germline gives CDR1 DFQATT, CDR2 SNEGSKA (reference sequence). V was trimmed by 6 bases and J by 0 bases, leaving 6 bases between them. This CDR3 reads CSARASYEQYF. DNA for the CDR3: TGCAGTGCCCGGGCCTCCTACGAGCAGTACTTC.

This clonotype was observed many times. This chain joins TRBV7-2 and TRBJ2-5; D is uncertain. The CDR3 totals 12 residues. The ends were cut back, 5 bases at V and 5 bases at J, with 9 bases in the middle. Germline-derived CDR1 and CDR2 are SGHTA and FQGNSA. The CDR3 reads CASSTYYETQYF. CDR3 nucleotides: TGTGCCAGCAGCACTTATTATGAGACCCAGTACTTC.

This clonotype has at least ten counts. The chain links TRBV3-1 to TRBJ2-5; 13 positions match TRBD2. The CDR3 consists of 16 residues. Germline V CDR1 and CDR2: LGHDT, YNNKEL (reference sequence). V lost 1 base, J lost 5 bases, and 4 bases stayed unmatched. This chain's CDR3 is CASSQGTSGSRETQYF. The CDR3 DNA reads as TGTGCCAGCAGCCAAGGGACTAGCGGGAGTCGTGAGACCCAGTACTTC.

The CDR3 bases are TGTGCCAGCCGGAACCCGCGGGCCAAAAACATTCAGTACTTC. Protein product: CASRNPRAKNIQYF. This chain uses TRBV21-1 with TRBJ2-4; the table assigns TRBD2, which was not confirmed against the DNA. TRBV21-1 is flagged as a pseudogene. The CDR3 sequence is 14 residues long.

This chain joins TRBV9 and TRBJ2-1; D is unresolved. The CDR3 totals 13 residues. Germline V lookup: CDR1 SGDLS, CDR2 YYNGEE. Trimming removed 0 bases at V and 8 bases at J, with 9 bases between. CDR3 coding DNA: TGTGCCAGCAGCGTAGAGCTAGAACATGAGCAGTTCTTC. This codes for CASSVELEHEQFF.

This clonotype was picked up one time. V usage is TRBV5-1 and J usage is TRBJ2-1; 9 bases are shared with TRBD2. In germline, CDR1 is SGHRS, CDR2 YFSETQ. The CDR3 totals 15 residues. V gave up 0 bases and J gave up 4 bases; unmatched junction bases: 2. As DNA, the CDR3 is TGCGCCAGCAGCTTGGGCCTAGCGGGGTACAATGAGCAGTTCTTC. Translated, it gives CASSLGLAGYNEQFF. Combining the CDR3 with reference TRBV5-1 and TRBJ2-1 gives the whole variable domain KAGVTQTPRYLIKTRGQQVTLSCSPISGHRSVSWYQQTPGQGLQFLFEYFSETQRNKGNFPGRFSGRQFSNSRSEMNVSTLELGDSALYLCASSLGLAGYNEQFFGPGTRLTVL.

The V and J genes are TRBV5-1 and TRBJ2-7; unclear D gene. Germline lookup yields CDR1 SGHRS and CDR2 YFSETQ. The V and J ends lost 5 bases and 0 bases respectively, with 21 bases between them. CDR3 size: 17 residues. Here the CDR3 reads CASSKQPPGYRSYEQYF. DNA of the CDR3: TGCGCCAGCAGTAAGCAACCCCCAGGTTACCGCTCCTACGAGCAGTACTTC.

The table lists this clonotype with many counts. This rearrangement joins TRBV24-1 to TRBJ2-1; 11 bases fit TRBD1. CDR1 and CDR2 (germline): KGHDR, SFDVKD. The CDR3 is 16 residues long. After removal of 4 bases from V and 6 bases from J, the junction contained 7 bases not matched to a gene. Here the CDR3 DNA reads TGTGCCACCAGTGAAAGGACAGGGGGCGTACGCAATGAGCAGTTCTTC. Translating gives CATSERTGGVRNEQFF.

Ten or more counts support this clonotype. The chain joins TRBV7-2 to TRBJ2-7, with 12 bases that match TRBD2. V was clipped by 2 bases and J by 7 bases; unmatched bases: 9. The CDR3 runs to 16 residues. Per the germline V gene, CDR1 is SGHTA and CDR2 is FQGNSA. The CDR3 loop reads CASSLILAGGVGEQYF. CDR3 nucleotides: TGTGCCAGCAGCTTAATACTAGCGGGAGGAGTGGGGGAGCAGTACTTC.

This clonotype was seen repeatedly, ten times or more. The gene calls are TRBV20-1 and TRBJ2-1; D is undetermined. CDR1 DFQATT and CDR2 SNEGSKA come from the germline V gene (reference sequence). V lost 0 bases to trimming and J lost 9 bases, with 18 bases between them. This CDR3 has 15 residues. The CDR3 region has the DNA TGCAGTGCTAGAGATTGGTATAGCTCCCTAGGTGAGCAGTTCTTC. It specifies CSARDWYSSLGEQFF.

This clonotype was observed at least ten times. CDR3 in amino acids: CSARSGLAGAGNEQFF. The CDR3 DNA is TGCAGTGCTAGATCCGGACTAGCGGGAGCTGGAAATGAGCAGTTCTTC. The chain employs TRBV20-1 and TRBJ2-1; TRBD2 matches 13 bases. Germline lookup yields CDR1 DFQATT and CDR2 SNEGSKA (reference sequence). V trimming: 2 bases; J trimming: 7 bases; junction bases outside the gene matches: 8. The CDR3 runs to 16 residues.

At least ten counts were recorded for this clonotype. The chain links TRBV20-1 to TRBJ2-4; 11 bases agree with TRBD2. In germline, CDR1 is DFQATT, CDR2 SNEGSKA (reference sequence). The V gene end was trimmed by 4 bases and the J gene end by 0 bases; junction bases not matched to a gene: 8. The CDR3 is made up of 17 amino acids. CDR3 sequence reads: CSATRTSGPLAKNIQYF. The CDR3, as DNA: TGCAGTGCTACCCGGACTAGCGGGCCACTAGCCAAAAACATTCAGTACTTC.

There are many counts of this clonotype. The chain has TRBV29-1 and TRBJ2-3; D may be TRBD1 (5 bases). CDR3 length equals 13 residues. The V end was cut by 4 bases, the J end by 3 bases, with 11 bases between. Germline V gene data show CDR1 as SQVTM and CDR2 as ANQGSEA. The CDR3 loop is CSVGGRVTDTQYF. Here the CDR3 DNA reads TGCAGCGTTGGAGGCAGGGTTACAGATACGCAGTATTTT.

The rearrangement links TRBV30 to TRBJ2-3, with 13 positions matching TRBD2. The CDR3 spans 13 residues. Per the germline V gene, CDR1 is GTSNPN and CDR2 is SVGIG (reference sequence). Trimming at V came to 5 bases and at J to 8 bases, leaving 4 bases not matched to a gene. Here the CDR3 DNA reads TGTGCCTGGGCACTAGCGGGAGGGCGTACGCAGTATTTT. Amino acids: CAWALAGGRTQYF.

This clonotype was picked up many times. V is TRBV28 and J is TRBJ2-6; unclear D gene. There are 15 residues in the CDR3. Germline CDR1 is MDHEN and CDR2 is SYDVKM. Trimming shortened V by 3 bases and J by 2 bases, and 8 bases separated the two germline ends. The CDR3 region is CASSFDGPGANVLTF. Written as DNA, the CDR3 is TGTGCCAGCAGTTTCGATGGTCCTGGGGCCAACGTCCTGACTTTC.

The chain recombines TRBV28 with TRBJ2-1; maybe TRBD1 (6 bases). Germline assignment: CDR1 MDHEN and CDR2 SYDVKM. The CDR3 runs 16 residues. The germline V and J ends were trimmed by 4 bases and 1 base, with 14 bases remaining between them. The chain's CDR3 is CASSYTTGLSYNEQFF. CDR3 sequence (DNA): TGTGCCAGCAGTTACACCACAGGGTTGTCCTACAATGAGCAGTTCTTC.

This clonotype was found many times. V is TRBV5-1 and J is TRBJ2-7; a possible D gene is TRBD1 (7 bases). The CDR3 has 14 amino acids. In germline, CDR1 is SGHRS, CDR2 YFSETQ. Trimming cost V 4 bases and J 1 base, with 12 bases left between them. The CDR3 spells CASSLGGQSYEQYF. DNA of the CDR3: TGCGCCAGCAGCCTGGGGGGACAGTCCTACGAGCAGTACTTC.

This clonotype rates as medium-sized. This chain uses TRBV20-1 with TRBJ1-2, with D tentatively TRBD1 (5 bases). The V gene lost 1 base and the J gene lost 8 bases, with 14 bases spanning the gap. This CDR3 is 13 amino acids long. Germline V gene lookup returns CDR1 DFQATT and CDR2 SNEGSKA (reference sequence). The CDR3 DNA follows: TGCAGTGCTAGAGTGGGACCATTAAGGGGCTACACCTTC. Translating gives CSARVGPLRGYTF.

In its sample, this clonotype was seen many times. The rearrangement joins TRBV2 to TRBJ2-3; perhaps TRBD2 as D (5 bases). The CDR3 has 12 residues. Trimming took off 8 bases at V and 0 bases at J, with 6 bases between the two ends. The germline CDR1 and CDR2 sequences are SNHLY and FYNNEI. The CDR3, as DNA: TGTGCCAGCGAGGGTAGCACAGATACGCAGTATTTT. It is translated as CASEGSTDTQYF.

The chain links TRBV6-4 to TRBJ2-3, with D possibly being TRBD1 (6 bases). The CDR3 consists of 14 residues. Trimming removed 2 bases at V and 2 bases at J, with 8 bases between. In germline, CDR1 is MRHNA, CDR2 SNTAGT. CDR3 residues: CASSDKGVTDTQYF. The CDR3 DNA follows: TGTGCCAGCAGTGACAAGGGGGTCACAGATACGCAGTATTTT.